The 24 T cell receptor beta chains reported below all come from one sample, sequenced in a study of preoperative IRX-2 immunotherapy in early breast cancer. This table comes from immunoSEQ multiplex PCR, and its TCRdb copy is limited to in-frame clones, with some not included. The sample consists of around 30,000 clones, roughly 74% of them appearing once. Treatment reported: preoperative locoregional IRX-2 cytokine immunotherapy. The input for sequencing was lymph node tissue, taken before IRX-2 immunotherapy. Every receptor here comes from a human donor with breast cancer.

The chain is built from TRBV5-1 and TRBJ2-2, with TRBD1 identical over 7 bases. V shed 0 bases and J 0 bases; nucleotides not matched to a gene: 2. This CDR3 region has 16 residues. Germline loops: CDR1 SGHRS, CDR2 YFSETQ. As DNA, the CDR3 is TGCGCCAGCAGCTTGGGGGACAGAACGAACACCGGGGAGCTGTTTTTT. Amino acid sequence: CASSLGDRTNTGELFF.

The J gene is TRBJ2-2, the V gene TRBV7-7; 7 bases line up with TRBD1. V trimming: 2 bases; J trimming: 4 bases; junction bases outside the gene matches: 10. The CDR3 spans 17 residues. CDR1 SSHAT and CDR2 FNYEAQ come from the germline V gene (reference sequence). The CDR3 is CASSLYLGTDITGELFF. The CDR3 coding sequence is TGTGCCAGCAGCTTATATTTAGGGACAGATATCACCGGGGAGCTGTTTTTT.

V and J are TRBV11-3 and TRBJ2-3; TRBD2 agrees at 9 bases. The junction had 8 bases not matched to a gene; V was cut back by 1 base and J by 3 bases. CDR1 SGHNT and CDR2 YENEEA come from the germline V gene. The CDR3 runs 17 residues. CDR3 sequence (DNA): TGTGCCAGCAGCTTAGTGGGTGCGGGGGGGCGGACAGATACGCAGTATTTT. Its translation is CASSLVGAGGRTDTQYF.

CDR3: CASRGGGSTGELFF. In DNA form, the CDR3 reads TGTGCCAGCAGAGGAGGGGGTTCAACCGGGGAGCTGTTTTTT. The chain combines TRBV6-8 with TRBJ2-2, with D perhaps assigned TRBD1 or TRBD2 (6 bases each). Trimming left V 6 bases short and J 5 bases short, with 13 bases between. CDR1 is MNHGY and CDR2 is SAAAGT in the germline V gene. This CDR3 contains 14 residues.

This clone was counted once. V gene TRBV19 combines with J gene TRBJ2-7, with no clear D. The V and J ends lost 6 bases and 10 bases respectively, with 13 bases between them. The CDR3 has 11 amino acids. In germline, CDR1 is LNHDA, CDR2 SQIVND (reference sequence). The CDR3 DNA sequence: TGTGCCAGTAGACAGCTTGGTATTCAGTACTTC. This encodes CASRQLGIQYF.

The CDR3 loop is CASSPWGASTDTQYF. DNA for the CDR3: TGTGCCAGCAGCCCCTGGGGAGCTAGCACAGATACGCAGTATTTT. The chain carries TRBV14 and TRBJ2-3; D is perhaps TRBD2 (5 bases). Germline loops: CDR1 SGHDN, CDR2 FVKESK. CDR3 size: 15 residues. V lost 4 bases and J 0 bases, leaving 11 bases between the germline ends.

This clone is medium-sized in the sample. The gene calls are TRBV11-3 and TRBJ1-2; D might be TRBD1 (6 bases). Germline lookup yields CDR1 SGHNT and CDR2 YENEEA. The CDR3 runs 15 residues. V was cut by 5 bases and J by 8 bases, with 21 bases left in between. As DNA, the CDR3 is TGTGCCAGCAGCCCAGGCCGTTTTGGAGGGGGAGGCTACACCTTC. Protein sequence: CASSPGRFGGGGYTF.

The genes are TRBV6-8 and TRBJ2-3, with 10 nucleotides matching TRBD2. Trimming took 3 bases from V and 2 from J; bases not matched to a gene: 5. CDR1 MNHGY and CDR2 SAAAGT come from the germline V gene. This CDR3 spans 16 amino acids. The CDR3 nucleotides read TGTGCCAGCAGTTATAGCGGGGGGATTCTCACAGATACGCAGTATTTT. Protein: CASSYSGGILTDTQYF.

The chain uses TRBV6-8 and TRBJ2-3, with D perhaps TRBD1 (5 bases). Trimming cost V 4 bases and J 6 bases, with 17 bases left between them. Germline CDR1 MNHGY, CDR2 SAAAGT. This CDR3 comprises 15 residues. In DNA, the CDR3 is TGTGCCAGCAGTTTAGGGGCCTCCCACGTGGATACGCAGTATTTT. The encoded protein is CASSLGASHVDTQYF.

The chain couples TRBV29-1 to TRBJ2-7; TRBD1 matches 7 bases. V shed 4 bases and J 6 bases; nucleotides not matched to a gene: 12. The CDR3 runs 14 residues. The germline gives CDR1 SQVTM, CDR2 ANQGSEA. CDR3 sequence: CSVAQTGSRGEQYF. The CDR3 DNA reads TGCAGCGTTGCCCAGACAGGGTCTAGGGGCGAGCAGTACTTC.

This clone was seen only once. The chain joins TRBV19 to TRBJ1-1, with D unresolved. CDR1 and CDR2 (germline): LNHDA, SQIVND (reference sequence). Trimming pared 0 bases from V and 4 bases from J, leaving 9 bases between. The CDR3 has 14 amino acids. The CDR3: CASSIDRTFTEAFF. Written as DNA, the CDR3 is TGTGCCAGTAGTATAGATAGGACTTTCACTGAAGCTTTCTTT.

The V call is TRBV11-3, the J call TRBJ2-3; TRBD2 matches at 9 bases. CDR1 and CDR2 (germline): SGHNT, YENEEA. V lost 1 base and J lost 2; bases outside the gene matches: 7. This CDR3 is built from 17 residues. In DNA form, the CDR3 reads TGTGCCAGCAGCTTAGGGGGGCTAGCGGGATACACAGATACGCAGTATTTT. Translation gives CASSLGGLAGYTDTQYF.

The V call is TRBV6-8, the J call TRBJ1-1, with TRBD1 matching 7 bases. This CDR3 has 15 residues. V gave up 2 bases and J gave up 5 bases; unmatched junction bases: 8. Germline V CDR1 and CDR2: MNHGY, SAAAGT. The CDR3 coding sequence is TGTGCCAGCAGTTACGCTGCAGGGGGTTCAACTGAAGCTTTCTTT. Its translation: CASSYAAGGSTEAFF.

V usage is TRBV5-1 and J usage is TRBJ1-1; 7 bases map to TRBD1. This CDR3 is 14 amino acids long. V was clipped by 5 bases and J by 4 bases; unmatched bases: 8. Germline V gives CDR1 SGHRS, CDR2 YFSETQ. The CDR3 sequence is CASRRQGWLTEAFF. Written as DNA, the CDR3 is TGCGCCAGCAGACGACAGGGTTGGCTCACTGAAGCTTTCTTT.

This clone was observed once. The J gene is TRBJ2-1, the V gene TRBV6-8, with D perhaps TRBD1 (6 bases). The V and J ends lost 6 bases and 1 base respectively, with 13 bases between them. The CDR3 is 15 residues long. Germline-derived CDR1 and CDR2 are MNHGY and SAAAGT. As DNA, the CDR3 is TGTGCCAGCAGCGTCGACGGGACATCCTACAATGAGCAGTTCTTC. Residues: CASSVDGTSYNEQFF.

This clone was picked up one time. The gene calls are TRBV6-4 and TRBJ2-6; tentatively, D is TRBD1 or TRBD2 (6 bases each). The CDR3 covers 15 residues. Germline V CDR1 and CDR2: MRHNA, SNTAGT. The V gene lost 3 bases and the J gene lost 3 bases, with 9 bases spanning the gap. CDR3 sequence reads: CASSEQGLGANVLTF. Here the CDR3 DNA reads TGTGCCAGCAGTGAACAGGGACTTGGGGCCAACGTCCTGACTTTC.

The V and J genes are TRBV5-1 and TRBJ1-1, with D perhaps TRBD1 (6 bases). The CDR3 has 15 amino acids. Between the trimmed V and J ends, which lost 2 bases and 4 bases, there was a span of 15 bases. CDR1 SGHRS and CDR2 YFSETQ come from the germline V gene. This CDR3 is CASSLTTGLGTEAFF. The CDR3 DNA is TGCGCCAGCAGCTTAACGACAGGTTTGGGCACTGAAGCTTTCTTT.

The J gene is TRBJ1-2, the V gene TRBV19; D perhaps matches TRBD1 (6 bases). Germline-derived CDR1 and CDR2 are LNHDA and SQIVND (reference sequence). The CDR3 extends over 17 amino acids. V was clipped by 7 bases and J by 2 bases, with 23 bases between them. The CDR3 sequence is CASIPRYLGATNYGYTF. The CDR3 nucleotides are TGTGCCAGTATCCCCCGTTATTTGGGGGCCACGAACTATGGCTACACCTTC. Drawing the rest from reference TRBV19 and TRBJ1-2, the complete variable domain is DGGITQSPKYLFRKEGQNVTLSCEQNLNHDAMYWYRQDPGQGLRLIYYSQIVNDFQKGDIAEGYSVSREKKESFPLTVTSAQKNPTAFYLCASIPRYLGATNYGYTFGSGTRLTVV.

This clone was seen only once. The V and J genes are TRBV5-1 and TRBJ1-6; D is perhaps TRBD1 (5 bases). Trimming took off 4 bases at V and 7 bases at J, with 15 bases between the two ends. The CDR3 covers 15 residues. In germline, CDR1 is SGHRS, CDR2 YFSETQ. This CDR3 reads CASSLTGDFNSPLHF. CDR3 nucleotide sequence: TGCGCCAGCAGCCTGACCGGGGACTTCAATTCACCCCTCCACTTT.

The chain combines TRBV1 with TRBJ1-1; the DNA was not used to check the table's D call, TRBD1. TRBV1 is annotated as a pseudogene. CDR3 length equals 15 residues. The CDR3 DNA reads TGCGCCAGCAGCCGTCGGGACATACGGAACACTGAAGCTTTCTTT. It is translated as CASSRRDIRNTEAFF.

The chain couples TRBV28 to TRBJ1-3; D is possibly TRBD1 (6 bases). CDR1 and CDR2 (germline): MDHEN, SYDVKM. Trimming removed 4 bases at V and 2 bases at J, with 18 bases between. This CDR3 is 17 amino acids long. For the CDR3, the DNA is TGTGCCAGCAGTTCAGTCGAAGGCAGGGGCCCTGGAAACACCATATATTTT. Amino acid sequence: CASSSVEGRGPGNTIYF.

This clone came up once. The rearrangement joins TRBV28 to TRBJ1-5, with unresolved D. CDR3 length: 13 amino acids. Per germline, CDR1 MDHEN and CDR2 SYDVKM. Deletions cut 2 bases from V and 7 bases from J, with 9 bases between. The CDR3 sequence: CASSLTGSQPQHF. In nucleotides, the CDR3 is TGTGCCAGCAGTTTAACTGGGTCGCAGCCCCAGCATTTT.

The V gene is TRBV11-3, the J gene TRBJ2-7; 8 bases line up with TRBD1. Germline V lookup: CDR1 SGHNT, CDR2 YENEEA. The CDR3 loop spans 18 amino acids. The junction had 16 bases not matched to a gene; V was cut back by 3 bases and J by 3 bases. The CDR3 DNA reads TGTGCCAGCAGCTTTGGCCGTCAGAGGACAGGGATTCACTACGAGCAGTACTTC. As protein: CASSFGRQRTGIHYEQYF.

The table lists this clone with a few counts. The chain uses TRBV6-8 and TRBJ2-5; 15 bases agree with TRBD2. The CDR3 consists of 16 residues. The germline gives CDR1 MNHGY, CDR2 SAAAGT. The junction had 2 bases not matched to a gene; V was cut back by 4 bases and J by 2 bases. The CDR3 reads CASSFGLAGGQETQYF. The CDR3 DNA reads as TGTGCCAGCAGTTTCGGACTAGCGGGGGGGCAAGAGACCCAGTACTTC.